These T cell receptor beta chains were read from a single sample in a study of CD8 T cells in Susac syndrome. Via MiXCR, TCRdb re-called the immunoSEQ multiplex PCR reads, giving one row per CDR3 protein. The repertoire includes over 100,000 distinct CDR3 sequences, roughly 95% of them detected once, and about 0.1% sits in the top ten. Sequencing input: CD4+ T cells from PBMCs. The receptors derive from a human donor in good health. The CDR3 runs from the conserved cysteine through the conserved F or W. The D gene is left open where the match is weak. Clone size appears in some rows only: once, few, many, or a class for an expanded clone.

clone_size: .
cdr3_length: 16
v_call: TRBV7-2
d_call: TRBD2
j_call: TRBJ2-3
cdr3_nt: TGTGCCAGCAGCTTATTGGCGGGGGGGGCCTCGGATACGCAGTATTTT
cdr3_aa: CASSLLAGGASDTQYF

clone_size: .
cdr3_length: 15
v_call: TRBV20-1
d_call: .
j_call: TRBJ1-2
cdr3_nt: TGCAGTGCTAGAGATGCCCGCAGCCCAGGCTATGGCTACACCTTC
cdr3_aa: CSARDARSPGYGYTF

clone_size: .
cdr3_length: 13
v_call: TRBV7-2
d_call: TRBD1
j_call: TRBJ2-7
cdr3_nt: TGTGCCAGCAGCTTGGACAGGGGGATCGAGCAGTACTTC
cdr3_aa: CASSLDRGIEQYF

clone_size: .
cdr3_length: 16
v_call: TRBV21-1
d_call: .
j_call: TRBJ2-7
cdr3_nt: TGTGCCAGCAGCAATGAAGACTCGGCGGCTCCCTACGAGCAGTACTTC
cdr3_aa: CASSNEDSAAPYEQYF

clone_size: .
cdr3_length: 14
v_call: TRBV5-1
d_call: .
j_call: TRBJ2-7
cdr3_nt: TGCGCCAGCAGCTTGGTTGGAGACTCCTACGAGCAGTACTTC
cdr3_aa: CASSLVGDSYEQYF

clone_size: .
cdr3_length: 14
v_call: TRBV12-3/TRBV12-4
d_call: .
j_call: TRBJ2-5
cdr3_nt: TGTGCCAGCAGTTTACAGCAGATCCAAGAGACCCAGTACTTC
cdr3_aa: CASSLQQIQETQYF

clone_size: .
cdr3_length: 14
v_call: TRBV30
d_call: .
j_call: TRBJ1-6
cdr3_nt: TGTGCCTGGAGTGCGGGTGCGGGCAATTCACCCCTCCACTTT
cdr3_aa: CAWSAGAGNSPLHF

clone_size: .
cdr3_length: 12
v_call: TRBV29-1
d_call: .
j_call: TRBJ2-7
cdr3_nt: TGCAGCGTTGAAGGTAATACCTACGAGCAGTACTTC
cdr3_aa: CSVEGNTYEQYF

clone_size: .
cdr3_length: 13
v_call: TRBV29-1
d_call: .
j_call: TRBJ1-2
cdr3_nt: TGCAGCGTTGGGCCTCGGGGAGGAGAGGGCTACACCTTC
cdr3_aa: CSVGPRGGEGYTF

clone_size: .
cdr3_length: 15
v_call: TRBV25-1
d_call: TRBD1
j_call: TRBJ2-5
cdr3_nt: TGTGCCAGCACCATGGGACAGGGCCTCCAAGAGACCCAGTACTTC
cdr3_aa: CASTMGQGLQETQYF

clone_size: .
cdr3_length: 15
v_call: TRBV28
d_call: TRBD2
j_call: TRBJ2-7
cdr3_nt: TGTGCCAGCAGCGGCGGACTAGCGGGAGCGTGGGAGCAGTACTTC
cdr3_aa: CASSGGLAGAWEQYF

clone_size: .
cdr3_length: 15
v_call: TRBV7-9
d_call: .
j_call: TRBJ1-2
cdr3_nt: TGTGCCAGCAGCTTAGAACTGGGGGCTACCTCGGGCTACACCTTC
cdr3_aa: CASSLELGATSGYTF

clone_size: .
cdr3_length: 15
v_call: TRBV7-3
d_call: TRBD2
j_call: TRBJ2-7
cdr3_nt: TGTGCCAGCAGCTCCCCAGGGAGGGGTATCTACGAGCAGTACTTC
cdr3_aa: CASSSPGRGIYEQYF

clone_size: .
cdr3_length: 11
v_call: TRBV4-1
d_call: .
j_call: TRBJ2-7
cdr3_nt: TGCGCCAGCAGCCACATAAACGAGCAGTACTTC
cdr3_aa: CASSHINEQYF

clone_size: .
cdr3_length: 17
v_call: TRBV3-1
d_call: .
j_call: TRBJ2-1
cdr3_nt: TGTGCCAGCAGCCAAGGACTAACCAGGCCCATTCACAATGAGCAGTTCTTC
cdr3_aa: CASSQGLTRPIHNEQFF

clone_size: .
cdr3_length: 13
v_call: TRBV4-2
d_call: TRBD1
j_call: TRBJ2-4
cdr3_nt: TGTGCCAGCCGAGGGACAGAAGAAAACATTCAGTACTTC
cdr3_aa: CASRGTEENIQYF

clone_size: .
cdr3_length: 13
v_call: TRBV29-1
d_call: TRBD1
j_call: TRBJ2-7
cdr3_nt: TGCAGCGTTGCCGGGACAGTAACCTACGAGCAGTACTTC
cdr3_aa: CSVAGTVTYEQYF

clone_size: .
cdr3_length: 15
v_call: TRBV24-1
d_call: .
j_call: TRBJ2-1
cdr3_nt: TGTGCCACCAGTGATCCTAGAACCCTCAGCAATGAGCAGTTCTTC
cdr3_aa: CATSDPRTLSNEQFF

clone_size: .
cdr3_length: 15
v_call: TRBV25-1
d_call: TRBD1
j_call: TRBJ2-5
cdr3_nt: TGTGCCAGCAGTGAATCGGGACAGGGCGGAGAGACCCAGTACTTC
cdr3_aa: CASSESGQGGETQYF

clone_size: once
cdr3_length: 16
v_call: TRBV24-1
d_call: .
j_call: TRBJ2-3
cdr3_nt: TGTGCCACCAGTGACAACCCGGGACAAGGCACAGATACGCAGTATTTT
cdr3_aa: CATSDNPGQGTDTQYF

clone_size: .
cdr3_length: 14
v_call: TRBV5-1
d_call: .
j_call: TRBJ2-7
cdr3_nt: TGCGCCAGCAGCGGGGGGGGCGCTAGTCGCGAGCAGTACTTC
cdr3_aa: CASSGGGASREQYF

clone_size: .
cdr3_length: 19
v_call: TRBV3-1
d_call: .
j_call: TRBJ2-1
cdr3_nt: TGTGCCAGCAGCCAAAGGCAGGGGCCACTTAGCCCCTCCTACAATGAGCAGTTCTTC
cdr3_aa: CASSQRQGPLSPSYNEQFF

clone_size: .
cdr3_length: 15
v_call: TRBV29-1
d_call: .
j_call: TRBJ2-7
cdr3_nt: TGCAGCGCGGGGGCCGGCCCCGGACTAGCCTACGAGCAGTACTTC
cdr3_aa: CSAGAGPGLAYEQYF

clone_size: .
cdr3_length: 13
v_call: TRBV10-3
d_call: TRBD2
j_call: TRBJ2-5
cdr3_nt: TGTGCCATCAGGGCTAGCGGACAAGAGACCCAGTACTTC
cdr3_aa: CAIRASGQETQYF

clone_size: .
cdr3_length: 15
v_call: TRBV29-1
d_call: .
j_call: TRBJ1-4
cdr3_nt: TGCAGCGTTGAAGATTGGGGCGAATCTAATGAAAAACTGTTTTTT
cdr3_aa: CSVEDWGESNEKLFF

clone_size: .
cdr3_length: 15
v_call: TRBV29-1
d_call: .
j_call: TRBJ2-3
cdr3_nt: TGCAGCGTCCCCGTGGACTCCCCCGTTCGAAATACGCAGTATTTT
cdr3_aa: CSVPVDSPVRNTQYF

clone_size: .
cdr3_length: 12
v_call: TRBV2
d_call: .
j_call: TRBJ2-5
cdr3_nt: TGTGCCAGCAGTCCGGGGTTAGAGACCCAGTACTTC
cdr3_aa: CASSPGLETQYF

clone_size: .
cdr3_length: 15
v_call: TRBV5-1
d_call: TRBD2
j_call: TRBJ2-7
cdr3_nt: TGCGCCAGCAGCTTTTCGCGCGGGGGGATCTACGAGCAGTACTTC
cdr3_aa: CASSFSRGGIYEQYF

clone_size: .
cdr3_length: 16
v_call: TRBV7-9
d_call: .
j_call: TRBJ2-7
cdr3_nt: TGTGCCAGCAGCTTCCGTGGCGGACGGCAGATCTACGAGCAGTACTTC
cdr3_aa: CASSFRGGRQIYEQYF